These 18 T cell receptor beta chains share one sample of origin, sequenced in a study of blood T cell repertoires in COVID-19. The repertoire was sequenced with immunoSEQ multiplex PCR; TCRdb's copy has only in-frame clones and lacks some. Seen here are over 120,000 clones, roughly 84% observed once, and the top ten hold approximately 4.6%. Sequenced: peripheral blood. The origin of the receptors is a human donor in a cohort sampled during active COVID-19.

This clone was detected once. This sequence joins TRBV9 and TRBJ1-3; D may be TRBD1 (5 bases). Germline assignment: CDR1 SGDLS and CDR2 YYNGEE. The CDR3 is made up of 15 amino acids. Trimming removed 3 bases from V and 2 bases from J, with 12 bases in between. CDR3 in DNA: TGTGCCAGCAGCGAAGATTCGGGGGCTGGAAACACCATATATTTT. Its translation: CASSEDSGAGNTIYF.

The chain joins TRBV5-1 to TRBJ1-1; TRBD1 matches 8 bases. Trimming at V came to 4 bases and at J to 4 bases, leaving 6 bases not matched to a gene. Germline V CDR1 and CDR2: SGHRS, YFSETQ. The CDR3 runs 14 residues. The CDR3 loop reads CASSGQGLGTEAFF. CDR3 in DNA: TGCGCCAGCAGCGGACAGGGATTGGGCACTGAAGCTTTCTTT. The variable domain in full, completed from reference TRBV5-1 and TRBJ1-1, reads KAGVTQTPRYLIKTRGQQVTLSCSPISGHRSVSWYQQTPGQGLQFLFEYFSETQRNKGNFPGRFSGRQFSNSRSEMNVSTLELGDSALYLCASSGQGLGTEAFFGQGTRLTVV.

The V and J genes are TRBV29-1 and TRBJ2-7, with TRBD2 matching 9 bases. This CDR3 is 16 amino acids long. Germline values: CDR1 SQVTM, CDR2 ANQGSEA. The V and J ends lost 5 bases and 2 bases, in that order; junction bases with no gene match: 13. Here the CDR3 reads CSVFLRASGATYEQYV. CDR3 DNA: TGCAGCGTTTTTCTTAGGGCTAGCGGGGCTACCTACGAGCAGTACGTC.

This clone has only one observation. The chain has TRBV5-1 and TRBJ2-3, with unresolved D. Trimming left V 4 bases short and J 5 bases short, with 11 bases between. The CDR3 sequence is 13 residues long. Germline CDR1 reads SGHRS; CDR2 reads YFSETQ. The CDR3 nucleotides are TGCGCCAGCAGCCCCTGGCCGCTAGATACGCAGTATTTT. Protein: CASSPWPLDTQYF. The whole variable domain, remainder taken from reference TRBV5-1 and TRBJ2-3, is KAGVTQTPRYLIKTRGQQVTLSCSPISGHRSVSWYQQTPGQGLQFLFEYFSETQRNKGNFPGRFSGRQFSNSRSEMNVSTLELGDSALYLCASSPWPLDTQYFGPGTRLTVL.

This chain joins TRBV9 and TRBJ2-1; 9 nucleotides match TRBD2. Germline values: CDR1 SGDLS, CDR2 YYNGEE. With 4 bases clipped from V and 5 bases from J, the junction kept 7 bases outside the gene matches. CDR3 length equals 15 residues. CDR3 residues: CASSRLAGLNNEQFF. The CDR3 DNA is TGTGCCAGCAGCCGGCTAGCGGGGCTAAACAATGAGCAGTTCTTC.

The chain carries TRBV7-2 and TRBJ2-7, with 16 positions matching TRBD2. Germline V gene sequence: CDR1 SGHTA, CDR2 FQGNSA. Trimming took 3 bases from V and 2 from J; bases not matched to a gene: 4. This CDR3 region has 17 residues. This CDR3 is CASSFRGTSGGAYEQYF. The DNA for the CDR3 is TGTGCCAGCAGCTTTAGAGGGACTAGCGGGGGGGCCTACGAGCAGTACTTC.

This chain uses TRBV28 with TRBJ1-5, with 10 positions matching TRBD1. Germline CDR1 and CDR2: MDHEN and SYDVKM. The CDR3 is made up of 16 amino acids. Trimming took 6 bases from V and 6 from J; bases not matched to a gene: 11. The CDR3: CASRPGTGDRAQPQHF. In DNA form, the CDR3 reads TGTGCCAGCAGGCCCGGGACAGGGGATCGGGCTCAGCCCCAGCATTTT.

The chain carries TRBV5-1 and TRBJ2-5, with 10 bases fitting TRBD1. The V segment lost 4 bases and the J segment 2 bases; nucleotides outside the gene matches: 8. The CDR3 consists of 16 residues. Germline V gene data show CDR1 as SGHRS and CDR2 as YFSETQ. The CDR3 DNA reads as TGCGCCAGCAGCGGAGACAGGGGGCCCGGTCAAGAGACCCAGTACTTC. It encodes CASSGDRGPGQETQYF. The complete variable domain, with remaining parts taken from reference TRBV5-1 and TRBJ2-5, reads KAGVTQTPRYLIKTRGQQVTLSCSPISGHRSVSWYQQTPGQGLQFLFEYFSETQRNKGNFPGRFSGRQFSNSRSEMNVSTLELGDSALYLCASSGDRGPGQETQYFGPGTRLLVL.

The V gene is TRBV19, the J gene TRBJ2-5, with D tentatively TRBD2 (6 bases). Trimming removed 9 bases from V and 1 base from J, with 15 bases in between. The length of the CDR3 is 14 residues. The germline CDR1 and CDR2 sequences are LNHDA and SQIVND (reference sequence). The CDR3 sequence: CASTPGGPQETQYF. The DNA of the CDR3 is TGTGCCAGCACCCCTGGAGGGCCCCAAGAGACCCAGTACTTC.

The chain joins TRBV3-1 (or the pseudogene TRBV3-2) to TRBJ2-3, with 7 bases matching TRBD2. Germline CDR1 is LGHDT and CDR2 is YNNKEL (reference sequence). The CDR3 runs 15 residues. The V gene end was trimmed by 3 bases and the J gene end by 3 bases; junction bases not matched to a gene: 6. In DNA, the CDR3 is TGTGCCAGCAGCCACTCGGGGGAGGGGACAGATACGCAGTATTTT. It encodes CASSHSGEGTDTQYF.

Concerning this clone: The CDR3 end shows no conserved phenylalanine or tryptophan, and so a read error is likely. No DNA is shown, since the ends of the CDR3 on it are uncertain; the CDR3 is the one TCRdb lists. This chain uses TRBV6-5 with TRBJ2-7; the table's D call, TRBD1, was not checked against the DNA. Germline V gives CDR1 MNHEY, CDR2 SVGAGI. The CDR3 spans 11 residues, counting both ends. CDR3 in amino acids: CASRGGRLESP.

The chain couples TRBV20-1 to TRBJ2-5; a weak D match, TRBD2 (6 bases). V was pared by 3 bases and J by 1 base, with 24 bases between. From germline, CDR1 is DFQATT and CDR2 SNEGSKA (reference sequence). CDR3 size: 18 residues. CDR3 amino acids: CSASNFWQGLPGQETQYF. The CDR3 nucleotides read TGCAGTGCTAGTAATTTTTGGCAGGGACTGCCAGGCCAAGAGACCCAGTACTTC.

Only a few counts were recorded for this clone. The rearrangement joins TRBV4-2 to TRBJ1-5; D may be TRBD1 (5 bases). V was clipped by 4 bases and J by 10 bases, with 14 bases between them. The CDR3 spans 13 residues. Germline assignment: CDR1 LGHNA and CDR2 YNFKEQ. CDR3 DNA: TGTGCCAGCAGCCTTAACGAAGACAGACCCCAGCATTTT. The encoded protein is CASSLNEDRPQHF.

The V gene is TRBV5-1, the J gene TRBJ1-6, with D possibly TRBD1 on 5 matching bases. Trimming pared 0 bases from V and 2 bases from J, leaving 21 bases between. The V gene's germline CDR1 is SGHRS and CDR2 YFSETQ. CDR3 size: 20 residues. The CDR3 nucleotides read TGCGCCAGCAGCTTGGTACGGGGTACACGGGACTCGACCTATAATTCACCCCTCCACTTT. It specifies CASSLVRGTRDSTYNSPLHF.

The rearrangement joins TRBV5-1 to TRBJ2-3; weak D call: TRBD2 (6 bases). Germline CDR1 is SGHRS and CDR2 is YFSETQ. Trimming left V 4 bases short and J 1 base short, with 16 bases between. This CDR3 has 16 residues. The DNA for the CDR3 is TGCGCCAGCAGCCCCGGCCCGGGAGAAGGCACAGATACGCAGTATTTT. It specifies CASSPGPGEGTDTQYF.

CDR3 region: CATRTSGSTDTQYF. CDR3 bases: TGTGCCACACGGACTAGCGGGAGTACAGATACGCAGTATTTT. V usage is TRBV15 and J usage is TRBJ2-3, with 13 bases identical to TRBD2. Looked up from germline, CDR1 is LNHNV and CDR2 is YYDKDF (reference sequence). The J segment lost 3 bases and the V segment lost 9 bases, leaving 3 bases of the junction unmatched. This CDR3 is 14 amino acids long. The whole variable domain, filled in from reference TRBV15 and TRBJ2-3, reads DAMVIQNPRYQVTQFGKPVTLSCSQTLNHNVMYWYQQKSSQAPKLLFHYYDKDFNNEADTPDNFQSRRPNTSFCFLDIRSPGLGDTAMYLCATRTSGSTDTQYFGPGTRLTVL.

The chain combines TRBV5-6 with TRBJ1-1, with D tentatively TRBD1 (5 bases). This CDR3 has 11 residues. V was pared by 4 bases and J by 11 bases, with 12 bases between. Germline CDR1 reads SGHDT; CDR2 reads YYEEEE. CDR3 sequence: CASSTDMEAFF. The DNA for the CDR3 is TGTGCCAGCAGCACGGACATGGAGGCTTTCTTT.

The J gene is TRBJ1-1, the V gene TRBV28; 10 bases match TRBD1. CDR1 and CDR2 (germline): MDHEN, SYDVKM. The junction had 4 bases not matched to a gene; V was cut back by 2 bases and J by 4 bases. The CDR3 is 15 residues long. The CDR3 region has the DNA TGTGCCAGCAGTTTAGCGGGACAGGGGAGCACTGAAGCTTTCTTT. It is translated as CASSLAGQGSTEAFF. The variable domain in full, completed from reference TRBV28 and TRBJ1-1, reads DVKVTQSSRYLVKRTGEKVFLECVQDMDHENMFWYRQDPGLGLRLIYFSYDVKMKEKGDIPEGYSVSREKKERFSLILESASTNQTSMYLCASSLAGQGSTEAFFGQGTRLTVV.